The sequence of this T cell receptor (beta chain) was determined in a study of shared clonotypes between healthy human individuals. The method was immunoSEQ multiplex PCR; TCRdb's version includes in-frame clones alone and lacks a portion of them. The repertoire consists of millions of clones, with approximately 93% occurring once and the leading ten covering under 0.45%. Trimming left V 2 bases short and J 10 bases short, with 18 bases between. Germline-derived CDR1 and CDR2 are GTSNPN and SVGIG (reference sequence). This CDR3 comprises 14 residues. Study-wide points: Clonotypes which were not shared had lower generation probabilities than clonotypes that all four donors shared.

Points on this clone: Its matching antigen is unknown.

Healthy adults negative for HIV, lacking recent acute infections or vaccinations, served as donors. The source of this sequence is a young man in good health. Some clones in this sample may be carry-over from other donors' samples. J is TRBJ2-1 and V is TRBV30; a weak D match, TRBD2 (6 bases). The specimen sequenced was naive CD4+ T cells from PBMCs. Subset defined: CD45RA+ positively selected. The DNA for the CDR3 is TGTGCCTGGAGTCCTCTGGGCGCTAGCGACGAGCAGTTCTTC. It is translated as CAWSPLGASDEQFF.